This entry lists 9 T cell receptor beta chains sequenced from one sample in a study of cytomegalovirus exposure and HLA in healthy donors. The PCR ran on 60 Vbeta and 13 Jbeta primers. Here immunoSEQ multiplex PCR was the method, and the copy in TCRdb shows in-frame clones only, minus some. The profile shows 170,000 or so clones, about 78% of them singletons. The sequencing sample was made of PBMCs. These receptors came from a man aged 55-75 years in good health and CMV-seronegative.

The V gene is TRBV5-1, the J gene TRBJ2-7; D might be TRBD2 (5 bases). V was trimmed by 4 bases and J by 3 bases, leaving 20 bases between them. The CDR3 is 16 residues long. Germline lookup yields CDR1 SGHRS and CDR2 YFSETQ. CDR3 sequence (DNA): TGCGCCAGCAGCCCGGGGTATCGCGGGTACTACTACGAGCAGTACTTC. Amino acid sequence: CASSPGYRGYYYEQYF.

The chain is built from TRBV7-9 and TRBJ1-1; 7 bases fit TRBD1. Germline V CDR1 and CDR2: SEHNR, FQNEAQ (reference sequence). V shed 5 bases and J 2 bases; nucleotides not matched to a gene: 14. The CDR3 loop spans 17 amino acids. CDR3: CASSDDRARPSNTEAFF. As DNA, the CDR3 is TGTGCCAGCAGCGACGACAGGGCCAGGCCGAGTAACACTGAAGCTTTCTTT. Based on the CDR3 plus reference TRBV7-9 and TRBJ1-1, the full variable domain is DTGVSQNPRHKITKRGQNVTFRCDPISEHNRLYWYRQTLGQGPEFLTYFQNEAQLEKSRLLSDRFSAERPKGSFSTLEIQRTEQGDSAMYLCASSDDRARPSNTEAFFGQGTRLTVV.

V usage is TRBV18 and J usage is TRBJ1-4, with a tentative D call TRBD1 (5 bases). Trimming stripped 5 bases from V and 6 bases from J, with 13 bases between. The CDR3 is made up of 14 amino acids. CDR1 and CDR2 from the germline V gene are KGHSH and LQKENI. DNA of the CDR3: TGTGCCAGCTCAGACCAGGGTGGCGATGAAAAACTGTTTTTT. The encoded protein is CASSDQGGDEKLFF.

V and J are TRBV9 and TRBJ2-1; 7 nucleotides align to TRBD2. V gave up 0 bases and J gave up 1 base; unmatched junction bases: 4. Germline CDR1 is SGDLS and CDR2 is YYNGEE. The CDR3 covers 16 residues. The CDR3 is CASSVGGGRSYNEQFF. DNA for the CDR3: TGTGCCAGCAGCGTAGGGGGCGGGAGATCCTACAATGAGCAGTTCTTC.

The rearrangement uses TRBV30 and TRBJ1-2; D not resolved. In germline, CDR1 is GTSNPN, CDR2 SVGIG (reference sequence). CDR3 length: 15 amino acids. V was pared by 1 base and J by 4 bases, with 16 bases between. CDR3 sequence reads: CAWSEEHGILYGYTF. The CDR3, as DNA: TGTGCCTGGAGTGAGGAACACGGGATACTCTATGGCTACACCTTC.

V and J are TRBV5-1 and TRBJ2-5; TRBD1 matches 9 bases. The germline gives CDR1 SGHRS, CDR2 YFSETQ. This CDR3 comprises 14 residues. The trim removed 3 bases at V and 6 bases at J, leaving 6 bases unmatched. CDR3 region: CASSSVGQGKTQYF. The CDR3 nucleotides are TGCGCCAGCAGCTCGGTGGGACAGGGCAAGACCCAGTACTTC.

This chain uses TRBV4-2 with TRBJ2-3; 10 bases match TRBD2. V trimming: 5 bases; J trimming: 4 bases; junction bases outside the gene matches: 6. Germline assignment: CDR1 LGHNA and CDR2 YNFKEQ. The length of the CDR3 is 15 residues. The CDR3 DNA sequence: TGTGCCAGCAGCTCCAGCGGGAGGGCCCCAGATACGCAGTATTTT. This encodes CASSSSGRAPDTQYF.

The chain couples TRBV9 to TRBJ2-7; tentative D call: TRBD2 (6 bases). This CDR3 is built from 13 residues. Germline assignment: CDR1 SGDLS and CDR2 YYNGEE. Deletions cut 8 bases from V and 0 bases from J, with 12 bases between. The CDR3 here is CASLGRPSYEQYF. For the CDR3, the DNA is TGTGCCAGTTTGGGGAGGCCCTCCTACGAGCAGTACTTC.

The V gene is TRBV28, the J gene TRBJ2-7, with TRBD2 matching 16 bases. The germline V gene has CDR1 MDHEN and CDR2 SYDVKM. V lost 5 bases and J lost 1; bases outside the gene matches: 17. The CDR3 spans 21 residues. The CDR3 loop is CASSHVPGLAGGPGESYEQYF. The CDR3 DNA reads TGTGCCAGCAGTCACGTCCCGGGACTAGCGGGAGGGCCGGGTGAATCCTACGAGCAGTACTTC.